The sequence of this T cell receptor (beta chain) was determined in a study of T cells in Graves' hyperthyroidism and ophthalmopathy. RNA transcripts served as the template for amplifying TCR beta CDR3 regions. When the TCR CDR3 underwent first-round RT-PCR, the HTBI primer set was used. TCRdb recomputed calls from the multiplex PCR reads with MiXCR, one row per CDR3 protein. The table has some 570,000 distinct CDR3 sequences, 12% to 15% seen once; the top ten hold around 7%. This clonotype was detected many times. The antigen remains unidentified. Diagnosis rested on symptoms, serum thyroxine and TRAb, thyroid ultrasound, and orbital computed tomography. Regarding the study as a whole: Model output signaled ophthalmopathy a median roughly 6 months ahead of onset. Stable hyperthyroidism was separated from ophthalmopathy by a model based on 13 V-J features.

This receptor was obtained from a woman aged 18-29 years with Graves' ophthalmopathy. The sequenced material came from blood.

In DNA form, the CDR3 reads TGTGCCAGCAGTGAAGCGCGGGAGACTAAAAACAATGAGCAGTTCTTC. Translating gives CASSEARETKNNEQFF. This chain joins TRBV2 and TRBJ2-1, with TRBD2 matching 7 bases. The V gene's germline CDR1 is SNHLY and CDR2 FYNNEI. Germline trimming cut 0 bases from V and 5 bases from J; bases unmatched to any gene: 7. The CDR3 has 16 residues.